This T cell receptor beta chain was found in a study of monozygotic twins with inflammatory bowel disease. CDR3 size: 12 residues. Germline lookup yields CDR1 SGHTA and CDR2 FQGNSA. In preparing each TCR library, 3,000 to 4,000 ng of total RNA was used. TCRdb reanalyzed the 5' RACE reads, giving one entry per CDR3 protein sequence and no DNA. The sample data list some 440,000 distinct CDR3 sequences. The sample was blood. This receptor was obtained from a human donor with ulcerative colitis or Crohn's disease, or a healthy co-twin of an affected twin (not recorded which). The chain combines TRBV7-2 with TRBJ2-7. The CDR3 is CASSVIRREQYF.